This is a list of T cell receptor beta chains from one sample in a study of blood T cell repertoires in COVID-19. Produced via immunoSEQ multiplex PCR; TCRdb's table is partial and in-frame only. Counted here are around 300,000 clones, around 89% occurring once; the ten biggest clones make up less than 2%. The material sequenced was PBMCs or T cells enriched from blood (not recorded which). Receptors originate from a woman aged 18-29 years with acute COVID-19. Both conserved end residues are part of each CDR3. Fields, in order: CDR3 DNA, CDR3 protein, J gene, D gene, clone size, V gene. A D gene is named only where the DNA matches it firmly. Expanded clones get a size class; other rows say once, few or many, or leave the size out.

TGTGCCAGCAGCCCCCGACAGGGGAGGGGGAACACTGAAGCTTTCTTT,CASSPRQGRGNTEAFF,TRBJ1-1,TRBD1,-,TRBV11-2
TGCGCCAGCAGCCTAGTTCCGGGAGCAAACAATGAGCAGTTCTTC,CASSLVPGANNEQFF,TRBJ2-1,-,once,TRBV5-1
TGTGCCAGCATCCCCTCCAGGGGACGAAAACCAATTAACACTGAAGCTTTCTTT,CASIPSRGRKPINTEAFF,TRBJ1-1,-,-,TRBV7-9
TGTGCCACCAGTGGACCGGGGACACGGATATCAAGCACAGATACGCAGTATTTT,CATSGPGTRISSTDTQYF,TRBJ2-3,-,-,TRBV24-1
TGTGCCAGCTCACCACTTGGGGAGAAACGCCATCAAGAGACCCAGTACTTC,CASSPLGEKRHQETQYF,TRBJ2-5,-,-,TRBV18
TGTGCCAGCAGCGTAGAAGACGCGGGCCTGAACTCACCCCTCCACTTT,CASSVEDAGLNSPLHF,TRBJ1-6,-,few,TRBV9
TGTGCCAGTAATCGGGGCACCGGGGAGCTGTTTTTT,CASNRGTGELFF,TRBJ2-2,-,-,TRBV19
TGTGCCAGCAGGTATATGACGGGGTTAGAAGCCGGGGAGCTGTTTTTT,CASRYMTGLEAGELFF,TRBJ2-2,-,-,TRBV28
TGTGCCAGCAACCCAAGCGACAGCTCCTACAATGAGCAGTTCTTC,CASNPSDSSYNEQFF,TRBJ2-1,-,-,TRBV6-5
TGTGCCTGGGCCGGAGAGACCTACAATGAGCAGTTCTTC,CAWAGETYNEQFF,TRBJ2-1,-,-,TRBV30
TGCGCCAGCAGCCAAGTGCCTAACCCTGATGATGAGCAGTTCTTC,CASSQVPNPDDEQFF,TRBJ2-1,-,-,TRBV4-1
TGTGCCAGTAGTCGGAGACAGGAAGGGGGCTACACCTTC,CASSRRQEGGYTF,TRBJ1-2,-,-,TRBV19
TGTGCCAGTAGTATTGGACAGAGCTCAAGAATTCAGTACTTC,CASSIGQSSRIQYF,TRBJ2-4,-,-,TRBV19
TGTGCCAGCAGTAAACAGTTGCAGAGCTCCTACGAGCAGTACTTC,CASSKQLQSSYEQYF,TRBJ2-7,-,-,TRBV27
TGTGCCAGCAGCGTAGGGACTAGATTCGGTGAGCAGTTCTTC,CASSVGTRFGEQFF,TRBJ2-1,TRBD2,-,TRBV9
TGTGCCAGTAGTGTAGGACAGGGTCCCTACGAGCAGTACTTC,CASSVGQGPYEQYF,TRBJ2-7,TRBD1,-,TRBV19
TGTGCCATCAGTGGCAATTCTTGGAGCTCCTACAATGAGCAGTTCTTC,CAISGNSWSSYNEQFF,TRBJ2-1,-,-,TRBV10-3
TGTGCCAGCAGTTCGAGTCAGGGTTGGCCCTATAATTCACCCCTCCACTTT,CASSSSQGWPYNSPLHF,TRBJ1-6,-,-,TRBV28
TGTGCCAGCAGCTGGGCGGGAGGGGGTCAAGAGACCCAGTACTTC,CASSWAGGGQETQYF,TRBJ2-5,TRBD2,-,TRBV11-3
TGTGCCAGCAGTCCCCATGTCCCTAGCGGGAGGAGTATAGATACGCAGTATTTT,CASSPHVPSGRSIDTQYF,TRBJ2-3,TRBD2,-,TRBV25-1
TGTGCCAGCAGCCAAGGGACACGCGGGGAGCTGTTTTTT,CASSQGTRGELFF,TRBJ2-2,-,-,TRBV6-5
TGCGCCAGCAGCTTTGGGGGACTAGCGGGACACACCGGGGAGCTGTTTTTT,CASSFGGLAGHTGELFF,TRBJ2-2,TRBD2,-,TRBV5-1
TGTGCCAGCAGCTCATCGGGGGTGGGCACTGAAGCTTTCTTT,CASSSSGVGTEAFF,TRBJ1-1,-,-,TRBV5-4
TGTGCCTGGAGCGCCTATATCGGACAGGGGGACAATCAGCCCCAGCATTTT,CAWSAYIGQGDNQPQHF,TRBJ1-5,TRBD1,-,TRBV30
TGTGCCTCAGGACAGGGGTACACTGAAGCTTTCTTT,CASGQGYTEAFF,TRBJ1-1,TRBD1,-,TRBV27
TGTGCGTTTGGAGGGAGCACAGATACGCAGTATTTT,CAFGGSTDTQYF,TRBJ2-3,-,-,TRBV30
TGTGCCTGGAGTGTGGACTCTAGCGGGAGCTACGAGCAGTACTTC,CAWSVDSSGSYEQYF,TRBJ2-7,TRBD2,-,TRBV30
TGTGCCAGCAGCGAGGGACTAGCCCGGGGAACACAGGATACGCAGTATTTT,CASSEGLARGTQDTQYF,TRBJ2-3,TRBD2,-,TRBV9
TGTGCCAGCAGCGCCTCACGGGAGTCCTACGAGCAGTACTTC,CASSASRESYEQYF,TRBJ2-7,-,few,TRBV7-9
TGTGCCAGCAGCTCTTACTACGAGCAGTACTTC,CASSSYYEQYF,TRBJ2-7,-,-,TRBV7-8
TGTGCCAGCAGTTCCGGCTACGAGCAGTACTTC,CASSSGYEQYF,TRBJ2-7,-,-,TRBV12-3/TRBV12-4
TGCGCCAGCAGCTACCGGGTGACGCGCCCCACAGATACGCAGTATTTT,CASSYRVTRPTDTQYF,TRBJ2-3,-,-,TRBV4-1
TGTGCCAGCAGCCAGAGGGTGGGAAGGGGGCTTGACACCGGGGAGCTGTTTTTT,CASSQRVGRGLDTGELFF,TRBJ2-2,TRBD1,-,TRBV4-2
TGTGCCAGCAGCTTGGCCGGTGAAAGAGAAGCTTTCTTT,CASSLAGEREAFF,TRBJ1-1,-,-,TRBV5-7
TGCAGCGTTGAAGTACCAAGGACAGGATCCGGAAAACTGTTTTTT,CSVEVPRTGSGKLFF,TRBJ1-4,TRBD1,-,TRBV29-1
TGTGCCAGCAGAGATTCCTTTATGCCGCAGACACCTGGGGCCAACGTCCTGACTTTC,CASRDSFMPQTPGANVLTF,TRBJ2-6,-,-,TRBV2
TGTGCCAGCAGCTTATCTTTCGGACTAGCGGCCTACTACAATGAGCAGTTCTTC,CASSLSFGLAAYYNEQFF,TRBJ2-1,TRBD2,once,TRBV7-6
TGTGCCAGCAAAGCGGCACAGAACACCGGGGAGCTGTTTTTT,CASKAAQNTGELFF,TRBJ2-2,-,-,TRBV18
TGTGCCAGAAGCACGGGACTAGCGGGGATTTACGAGCAGTACTTC,CARSTGLAGIYEQYF,TRBJ2-7,TRBD2,-,TRBV5-3
TGTGCCTGGAGTGTTGAGATAAACACTGAAGCTTTCTTT,CAWSVEINTEAFF,TRBJ1-1,-,-,TRBV30
TGTGCCAGCAGCTTAGTGCCAGGCTCCTACAATGAGCAGTTCTTC,CASSLVPGSYNEQFF,TRBJ2-1,-,-,TRBV7-2